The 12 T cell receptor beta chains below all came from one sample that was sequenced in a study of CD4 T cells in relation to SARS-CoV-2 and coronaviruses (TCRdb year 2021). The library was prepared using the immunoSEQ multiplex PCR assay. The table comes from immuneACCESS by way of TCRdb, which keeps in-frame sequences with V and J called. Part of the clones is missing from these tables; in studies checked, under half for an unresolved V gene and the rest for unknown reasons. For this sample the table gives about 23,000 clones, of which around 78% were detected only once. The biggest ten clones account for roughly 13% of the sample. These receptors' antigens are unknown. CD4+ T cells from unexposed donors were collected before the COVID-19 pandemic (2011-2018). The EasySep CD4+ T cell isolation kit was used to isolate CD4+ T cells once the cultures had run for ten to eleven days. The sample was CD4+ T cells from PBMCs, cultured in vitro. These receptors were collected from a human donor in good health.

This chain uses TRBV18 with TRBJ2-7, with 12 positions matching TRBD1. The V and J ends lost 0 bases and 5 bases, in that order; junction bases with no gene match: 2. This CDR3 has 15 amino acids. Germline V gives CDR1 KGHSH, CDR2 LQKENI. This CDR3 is CASSPPGQGAHEQYF. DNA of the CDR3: TGTGCCAGCTCACCACCGGGACAGGGGGCCCACGAGCAGTACTTC.

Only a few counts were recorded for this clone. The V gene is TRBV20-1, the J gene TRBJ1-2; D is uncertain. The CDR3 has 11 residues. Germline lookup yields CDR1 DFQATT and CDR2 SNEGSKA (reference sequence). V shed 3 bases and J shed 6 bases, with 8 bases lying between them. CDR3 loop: CSASIRDGYTF. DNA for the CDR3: TGCAGTGCTAGTATCAGAGATGGCTACACCTTC.

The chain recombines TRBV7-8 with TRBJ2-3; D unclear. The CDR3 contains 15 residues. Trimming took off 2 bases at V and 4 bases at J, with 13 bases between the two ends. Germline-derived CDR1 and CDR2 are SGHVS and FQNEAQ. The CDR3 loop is CASSLLTGVPDTQYF. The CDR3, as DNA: TGTGCCAGCAGCTTATTAACGGGCGTGCCAGATACGCAGTATTTT.

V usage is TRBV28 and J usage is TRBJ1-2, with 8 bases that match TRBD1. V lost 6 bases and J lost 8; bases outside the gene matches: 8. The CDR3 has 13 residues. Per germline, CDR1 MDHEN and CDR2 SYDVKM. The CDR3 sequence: CASSRGQGGGYTF. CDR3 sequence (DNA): TGTGCCAGCAGCCGTGGACAGGGAGGCGGCTACACCTTC.

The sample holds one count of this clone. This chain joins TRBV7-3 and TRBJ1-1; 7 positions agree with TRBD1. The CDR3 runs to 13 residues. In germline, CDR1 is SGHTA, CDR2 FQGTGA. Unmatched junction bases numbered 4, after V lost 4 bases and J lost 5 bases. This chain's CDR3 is CASSSGQFTEAFF. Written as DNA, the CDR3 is TGTGCCAGCAGCTCGGGACAGTTTACTGAAGCTTTCTTT.

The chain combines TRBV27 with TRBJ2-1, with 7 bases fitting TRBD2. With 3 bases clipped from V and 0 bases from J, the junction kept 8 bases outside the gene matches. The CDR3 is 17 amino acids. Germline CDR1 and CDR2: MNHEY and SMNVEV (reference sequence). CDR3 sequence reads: CASSFWASGSSYNEQFF. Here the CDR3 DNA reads TGTGCCAGCAGTTTCTGGGCTAGCGGCAGCTCCTACAATGAGCAGTTCTTC.

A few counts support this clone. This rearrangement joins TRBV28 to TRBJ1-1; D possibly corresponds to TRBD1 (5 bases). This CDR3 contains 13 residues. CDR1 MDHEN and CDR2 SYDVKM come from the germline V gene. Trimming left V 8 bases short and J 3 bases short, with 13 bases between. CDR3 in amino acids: CASPAQGDTEAFF. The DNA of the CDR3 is TGTGCCAGCCCGGCGCAGGGTGACACTGAAGCTTTCTTT.

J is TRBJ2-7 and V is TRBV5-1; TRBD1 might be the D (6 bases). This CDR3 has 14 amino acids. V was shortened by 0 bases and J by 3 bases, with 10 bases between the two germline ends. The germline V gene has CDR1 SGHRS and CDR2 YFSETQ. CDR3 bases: TGCGCCAGCAGCTTGGAGGGGGTAATCTACGAGCAGTACTTC. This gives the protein CASSLEGVIYEQYF.

The CDR3 here is CATGNRINQPQHF. Here the CDR3 DNA reads TGTGCCACCGGAAATAGGATCAATCAGCCCCAGCATTTT. The chain uses TRBV24-1 and TRBJ1-5; D remains unclear. Trimming pared 9 bases from V and 3 bases from J, leaving 11 bases between. The germline gives CDR1 KGHDR, CDR2 SFDVKD. The CDR3 runs 13 residues.

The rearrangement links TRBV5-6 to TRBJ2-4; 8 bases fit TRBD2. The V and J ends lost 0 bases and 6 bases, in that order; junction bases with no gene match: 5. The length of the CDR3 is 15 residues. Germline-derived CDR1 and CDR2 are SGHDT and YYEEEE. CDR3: CASSLDAAGGNIQYF. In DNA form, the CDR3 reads TGTGCCAGCAGCTTGGACGCCGCGGGGGGAAACATTCAGTACTTC.

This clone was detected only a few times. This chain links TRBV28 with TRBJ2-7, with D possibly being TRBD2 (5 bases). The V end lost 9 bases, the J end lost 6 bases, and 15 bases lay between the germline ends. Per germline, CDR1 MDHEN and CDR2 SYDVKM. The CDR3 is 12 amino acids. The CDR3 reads CASEGYGSEQYF. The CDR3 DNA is TGTGCCAGTGAGGGTTACGGTAGCGAGCAGTACTTC.

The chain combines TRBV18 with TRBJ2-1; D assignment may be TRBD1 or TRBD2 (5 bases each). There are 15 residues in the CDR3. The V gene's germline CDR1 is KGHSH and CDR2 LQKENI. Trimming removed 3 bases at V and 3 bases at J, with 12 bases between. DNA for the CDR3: TGTGCCAGCTCACCCCGGGACGGATACTACAATGAGCAGTTCTTC. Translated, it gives CASSPRDGYYNEQFF.